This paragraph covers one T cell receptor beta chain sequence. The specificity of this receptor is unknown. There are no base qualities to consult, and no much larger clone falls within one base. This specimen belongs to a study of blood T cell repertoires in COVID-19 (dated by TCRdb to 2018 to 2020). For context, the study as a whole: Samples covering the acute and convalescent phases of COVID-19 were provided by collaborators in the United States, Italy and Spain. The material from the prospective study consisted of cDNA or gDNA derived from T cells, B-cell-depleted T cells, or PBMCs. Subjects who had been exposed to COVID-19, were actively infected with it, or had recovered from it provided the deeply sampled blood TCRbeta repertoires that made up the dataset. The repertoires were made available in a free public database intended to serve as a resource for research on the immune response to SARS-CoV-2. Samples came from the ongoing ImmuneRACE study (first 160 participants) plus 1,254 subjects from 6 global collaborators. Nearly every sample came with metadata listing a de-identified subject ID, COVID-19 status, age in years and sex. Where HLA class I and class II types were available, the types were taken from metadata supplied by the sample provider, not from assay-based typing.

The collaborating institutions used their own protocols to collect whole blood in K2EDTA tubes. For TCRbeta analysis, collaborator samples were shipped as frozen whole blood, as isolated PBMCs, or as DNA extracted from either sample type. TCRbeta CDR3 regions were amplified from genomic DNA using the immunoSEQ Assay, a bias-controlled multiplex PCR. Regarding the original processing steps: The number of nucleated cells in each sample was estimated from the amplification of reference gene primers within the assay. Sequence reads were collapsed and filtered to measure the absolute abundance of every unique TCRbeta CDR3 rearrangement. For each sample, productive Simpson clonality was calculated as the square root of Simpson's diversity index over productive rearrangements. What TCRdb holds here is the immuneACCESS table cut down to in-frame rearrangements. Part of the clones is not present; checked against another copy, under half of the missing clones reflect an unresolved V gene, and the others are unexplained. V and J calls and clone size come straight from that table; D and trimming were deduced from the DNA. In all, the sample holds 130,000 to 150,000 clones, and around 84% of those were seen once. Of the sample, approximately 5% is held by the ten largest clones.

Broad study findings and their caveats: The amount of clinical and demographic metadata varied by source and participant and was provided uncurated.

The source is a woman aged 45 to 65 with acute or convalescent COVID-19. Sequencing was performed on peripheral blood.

The sequenced DNA: TGTGCCAGTAGTATCGCGGTAGGGGGGGGCAACACAGATACGCAGTATTTT. This gives the protein CASSIAVGGGNTDTQYF. The chain is made from TRBV19 and TRBJ2-3, with a weak D call of TRBD2 (7 bases match). Including the terminal cysteine and phenylalanine, the CDR3 comprises 17 residues. Only the CDR3 DNA is retained, 51 bases long and in frame from the first base. Looking up the germline V gene (reference sequence) yields CDR1 LNHDA and CDR2 SQIVND. V is reduced by 3 bases and J by 2 bases, leaving a spacing of 18 bases between them.